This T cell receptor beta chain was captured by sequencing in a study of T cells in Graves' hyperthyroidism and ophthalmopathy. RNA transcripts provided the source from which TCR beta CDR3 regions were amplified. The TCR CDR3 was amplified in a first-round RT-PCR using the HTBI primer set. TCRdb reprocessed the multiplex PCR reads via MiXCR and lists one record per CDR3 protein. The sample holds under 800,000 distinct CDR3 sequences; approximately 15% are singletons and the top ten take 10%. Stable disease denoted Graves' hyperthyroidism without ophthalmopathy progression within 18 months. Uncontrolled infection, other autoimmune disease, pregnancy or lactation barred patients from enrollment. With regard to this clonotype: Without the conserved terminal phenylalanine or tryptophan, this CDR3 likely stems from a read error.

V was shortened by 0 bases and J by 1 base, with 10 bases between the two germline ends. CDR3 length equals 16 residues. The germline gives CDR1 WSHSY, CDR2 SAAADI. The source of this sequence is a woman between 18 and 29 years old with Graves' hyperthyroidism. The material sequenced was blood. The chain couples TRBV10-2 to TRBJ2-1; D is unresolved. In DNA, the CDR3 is TGCGCCAGCAGTGAGTCTCTGGCGCCTTCCTACAATGAGCAGTTCCTC. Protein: CASSESLAPSYNEQFL.